The 15 T cell receptor beta chains in this list originate from one sample, sequenced in a study of regulatory T cells in long-lasting Graves disease. As for time point: persistent/refractory GD, antithyroid drugs over 5 years with positive TRAb. PBMC-extracted RNA yielded the TCR library. CDR3 regions were amplified by Arm-PCR using iRepertoire HTBI primers to build TCR beta libraries. TCRdb reanalysed the multiplex PCR reads using MiXCR and keeps one entry per CDR3 protein. There are roughly 450,000 distinct CDR3 sequences in the sample; more than 20% occur only once, and less than 9% lies in the top ten. Sequenced material: peripheral blood mononuclear cells (PBMCs), taken when the disease was refractory, from a patient treated with antithyroid drugs. All receptors derive from a female donor with Graves disease.

This clonotype was seen just once. The conserved phenylalanine or tryptophan normally closing the CDR3 is absent here, so this likely arose from a read error. J is TRBJ1-6 and V is TRBV10-2; tentative D call: TRBD1 (6 bases). V was shortened by 1 base and J by 6 bases, with 7 bases between the two germline ends. CDR1 WSHSY and CDR2 SAAADI come from the germline V gene. This CDR3 region has 14 residues. Here the CDR3 reads CASSEWGLNSPLHS. The DNA for the CDR3 is TGCGCCAGCAGTGAGTGGGGGCTTAATTCACCCCTCCACTCT.

This clonotype was counted between two and nine times. The chain carries TRBV6-2 or TRBV6-3 and TRBJ2-1; D ambiguous. CDR1 MNHEY and CDR2 SVGEGT come from the germline V gene. CDR3 length equals 13 residues. Trimming took 0 bases from V and 4 from J, leaving 4 bases between them. The chain's CDR3 is CASSYSIYNEQFF. Here the CDR3 DNA reads TGTGCCAGCAGTTACTCGATTTACAATGAGCAGTTCTTC.

J is TRBJ2-1 and V is TRBV11-2; 9 bases agree with TRBD2. V shed 4 bases, J shed 4 bases, and the junction held 5 bases outside the gene matches. CDR3 size: 15 residues. Germline V lookup: CDR1 SGHAT, CDR2 FQNNGV. This chain's CDR3 is CASSSGLAIYNEQFF. The CDR3 nucleotides are TGTGCCAGCAGCTCAGGACTAGCGATATACAATGAGCAGTTCTTC. Based on the CDR3 plus reference TRBV11-2 and TRBJ2-1, the full variable domain is EAGVAQSPRYKIIEKRQSVAFWCNPISGHATLYWYQQILGQGPKLLIQFQNNGVVDDSQLPKDRFSAERLKGVDSTLKIQPAKLEDSAVYLCASSSGLAIYNEQFFGPGTRLTVL.

This clonotype was seen repeatedly, ten times or more. The V call is TRBV20-1, the J call TRBJ1-2, with D possibly being TRBD1 (5 bases). The CDR3 has 14 residues. Trimming removed 1 base from V and 7 bases from J, with 16 bases in between. CDR1 and CDR2 from the germline V gene are DFQATT and SNEGSKA (reference sequence). CDR3 DNA: TGCAGTGCTAGAGGGGGCATTTTGGGGAGTGGCTACACCTTC. Translation gives CSARGGILGSGYTF.

The chain recombines TRBV4-1 with TRBJ2-7; 8 bases are shared with TRBD1. Germline V gives CDR1 MGHRA, CDR2 YSYEKL. The V gene end was trimmed by 1 base and the J gene end by 5 bases; junction bases not matched to a gene: 13. The CDR3 spans 17 residues. CDR3 sequence reads: CASSQGKGQGALDEQYF. The DNA for the CDR3 is TGCGCCAGCAGCCAAGGGAAGGGGCAGGGGGCGCTGGACGAGCAGTACTTC.

Note on this clonotype: A read error may explain this, as a much larger clone is one base away. This sequence joins TRBV19 and TRBJ2-7, with D unresolved. The CDR3 loop spans 13 amino acids. V was trimmed by 1 base and J by 6 bases, leaving 10 bases between them. CDR1 and CDR2 (germline): LNHDA, SQIVND (reference sequence). CDR3 in DNA: TGTGCCAGTAGTATAGCCCGAGCCTGCGAGCAGTACTTC. Protein: CASSIARACEQYF.

This clonotype was observed at least ten times. The chain carries TRBV12-3 or TRBV12-4 and TRBJ2-2, with D uncertain. The CDR3 totals 12 residues. Trimming took off 0 bases at V and 8 bases at J, with 4 bases between the two ends. DNA of the CDR3: TGTGCCAGCAGTTTAGCGCGGGGGGAGCTGTTTTTT. Translated: CASSLARGELFF.

This clonotype has more than one count but fewer than ten. The chain links TRBV2 to TRBJ1-5; unclear D gene. Germline V gene sequence: CDR1 SNHLY, CDR2 FYNNEI. The CDR3 runs to 13 residues. Trimming pared 1 base from V and 1 base from J, leaving 2 bases between. In nucleotides, the CDR3 is TGTGCCAGCAGTGAAGAGAGCAATCAGCCCCAGCATTTT. Its translation is CASSEESNQPQHF.

There are many counts of this clonotype. The CDR3 sequence: CASSEDLALAGDYEQYF. Here the CDR3 DNA reads TGTGCCAGCAGTGAAGACCTCGCACTAGCGGGAGACTACGAGCAGTACTTC. The chain joins TRBV6-1 to TRBJ2-7; 11 nucleotides match TRBD2. CDR1 MNHNS and CDR2 SASEGT come from the germline V gene. This CDR3 has 17 residues. Trimming cost V 1 base and J 3 bases; bases outside gene matches: 8.

This clonotype was counted only a few times. This chain connects TRBV10-3 to TRBJ2-7; possibly TRBD1 for D (5 bases). The CDR3 is 12 residues long. V lost 6 bases to trimming and J lost 2 bases, with 8 bases between them. Germline V gene lookup returns CDR1 ENHRY and CDR2 SYGVKD. The CDR3 reads CAIRDTTYEQYF. DNA of the CDR3: TGTGCCATCAGGGACACCACCTACGAGCAGTACTTC.

This clonotype was recorded many times. J is TRBJ1-2 and V is TRBV12-3 or TRBV12-4; D perhaps matches TRBD1 (6 bases). V was pared by 3 bases and J by 7 bases, with 12 bases between. CDR3 size: 13 residues. CDR3 sequence reads: CASSLAGASGYTF. The DNA of the CDR3 is TGTGCCAGCAGTTTGGCGGGGGCGAGTGGCTACACCTTC.

This clonotype was seen at least ten times. The rearrangement links TRBV11-2 to TRBJ1-2, with 7 bases identical to TRBD1. Germline CDR1 reads SGHAT; CDR2 reads FQNNGV. The V segment lost 5 bases and the J segment 7 bases; nucleotides outside the gene matches: 19. This CDR3 region has 17 residues. The CDR3 sequence is CASSPLDRDLLILGYTF. CDR3 DNA sequence: TGTGCCAGCAGCCCACTCGACAGGGACCTGCTTATTCTTGGCTACACCTTC. The variable domain in full, with the rest retrieved from reference TRBV11-2 and TRBJ1-2, is EAGVAQSPRYKIIEKRQSVAFWCNPISGHATLYWYQQILGQGPKLLIQFQNNGVVDDSQLPKDRFSAERLKGVDSTLKIQPAKLEDSAVYLCASSPLDRDLLILGYTFGSGTRLTVV.

This clonotype showed up many times. In DNA, the CDR3 is TGTGCCATCAGTGAGTCGGGGGGAAATATAGTTCGCGAGACCCAGTACTTC. This gives the protein CAISESGGNIVRETQYF. The chain links TRBV10-3 to TRBJ2-5; D perhaps matches TRBD2 (6 bases). CDR1 and CDR2 (germline): ENHRY, SYGVKD. Between the trimmed V and J ends, which lost 0 bases and 5 bases, there was a span of 19 bases. The CDR3 is made up of 17 amino acids.

The chain couples TRBV28 to TRBJ2-4; 9 positions agree with TRBD1. V shed 10 bases, J shed 6 bases, and the junction held 10 bases outside the gene matches. The CDR3 consists of 14 residues. Germline CDR1 is MDHEN and CDR2 is SYDVKM. The CDR3 loop is CATLEPGQGNIQYF. DNA of the CDR3: TGTGCCACCTTGGAACCGGGACAGGGAAACATTCAGTACTTC.

This clonotype was found many times. This chain uses TRBV12-3 or TRBV12-4 with TRBJ1-1, with D perhaps TRBD1 (6 bases). Deletions cut 5 bases from V and 0 bases from J, with 10 bases between. The CDR3 spans 14 residues. This chain's CDR3 is CASSTGYMNTEAFF. Here the CDR3 DNA reads TGTGCCAGCAGTACAGGGTACATGAACACTGAAGCTTTCTTT.